The next 15 T cell receptor beta chains were all read from a single sample in a study of cytomegalovirus exposure and HLA in healthy donors. The data were produced by immunoSEQ multiplex PCR, yet TCRdb's version contains in-frame clones alone and is incomplete. This sample has fewer than 200,000 clones; roughly nine tenths occur once, and the top ten carry 5% to 7%. The material sequenced was PBMCs. These receptors were taken from a woman aged 30 to 39 in good health and CMV-seronegative.

Only a few counts were recorded for this clone. V gene TRBV9 combines with J gene TRBJ1-6; 7 nucleotides match TRBD1. This CDR3 is 16 amino acids long. Germline loops: CDR1 SGDLS, CDR2 YYNGEE. Trimming cost V 0 bases and J 7 bases; bases outside gene matches: 7. CDR3: CASSVDSGQRNSPLHF. The CDR3 region has the DNA TGTGCCAGCAGCGTAGATTCGGGACAGAGGAATTCACCCCTCCACTTT.

The CDR3 DNA follows: TGTGCCAGCACCCCGGCGGGGACAGGGTTCGGTTTCTTT. Translated: CASTPAGTGFGFF. The chain uses TRBV7-9 and TRBJ1-1; 9 nucleotides agree with TRBD1. The germline CDR1 and CDR2 sequences are SEHNR and FQNEAQ (reference sequence). J was trimmed by 13 bases and V by 7 bases; bases with no gene match: 13. The length of the CDR3 is 13 residues.

The chain carries TRBV5-6 and TRBJ2-7; D gene unclear. The germline gives CDR1 SGHDT, CDR2 YYEEEE. V was trimmed by 2 bases and J by 6 bases, leaving 12 bases between them. CDR3 length: 13 residues. This chain's CDR3 is CASSFPTRSEQYF. CDR3 sequence (DNA): TGTGCCAGCAGCTTCCCTACCCGGAGCGAGCAGTACTTC.

The gene calls are TRBV27 and TRBJ1-2, with D perhaps TRBD1 (6 bases). The V gene's germline CDR1 is MNHEY and CDR2 SMNVEV (reference sequence). This CDR3 is 13 amino acids long. V was trimmed by 3 bases and J by 6 bases, leaving 11 bases between them. The CDR3 sequence is CASSFGGGDGYTF. The CDR3, as DNA: TGTGCCAGCAGTTTCGGGGGCGGGGATGGCTACACCTTC.

This sequence joins TRBV15 and TRBJ1-4; D remains unclear. The germline V and J ends were trimmed by 5 bases and 4 bases, with 14 bases remaining between them. Germline V gives CDR1 LNHNV, CDR2 YYDKDF (reference sequence). There are 15 residues in the CDR3. The CDR3 loop is CATSGLRDLNEKLFF. CDR3 nucleotide sequence: TGTGCCACCAGCGGGCTTCGGGATCTTAATGAAAAACTGTTTTTT.

This clone was detected a few times. V usage is TRBV5-5 and J usage is TRBJ2-7, with D perhaps TRBD2 (5 bases). The germline V gene encodes CDR1 SGHKS and CDR2 YYEKEE (reference sequence). V dropped 0 bases and J dropped 6 bases, with 7 bases sitting between them. The CDR3 loop spans 12 amino acids. The CDR3 DNA reads TGTGCCAGCAGCTTGGTAACTAGCGAGCAGTACTTC. The encoded protein is CASSLVTSEQYF. Combining the CDR3 with reference TRBV5-5 and TRBJ2-7 gives the whole variable domain DAGVTQSPTHLIKTRGQQVTLRCSPISGHKSVSWYQQVLGQGPQFIFQYYEKEERGRGNFPDRFSARQFPNYSSELNVNALLLGDSALYLCASSLVTSEQYFGPGTRLTVT.

This chain links TRBV15 with TRBJ2-7; D possibly corresponds to TRBD2 (6 bases). The CDR3 is 14 amino acids. Trimming shortened V by 4 bases and J by 11 bases, and 21 bases separated the two germline ends. Germline V gene sequence: CDR1 LNHNV, CDR2 YYDKDF (reference sequence). For the CDR3, the DNA is TGTGCCACCAGCACAGGGACTTCCCCCATCCTGAAGTACTTC. Its protein product is CATSTGTSPILKYF.

The V call is TRBV5-1, the J call TRBJ2-7; a weak D match, TRBD2 (6 bases). The germline gives CDR1 SGHRS, CDR2 YFSETQ. This CDR3 contains 15 residues. Trimming stripped 0 bases from V and 3 bases from J, with 13 bases between. The CDR3 nucleotides are TGCGCCAGCAGCTTGGCCTTCCATAGCGGCTACGAGCAGTACTTC. This sequence encodes CASSLAFHSGYEQYF. The full variable domain, completed using reference TRBV5-1 and TRBJ2-7, is KAGVTQTPRYLIKTRGQQVTLSCSPISGHRSVSWYQQTPGQGLQFLFEYFSETQRNKGNFPGRFSGRQFSNSRSEMNVSTLELGDSALYLCASSLAFHSGYEQYFGPGTRLTVT.

This clone showed up just once. V usage is TRBV29-1 and J usage is TRBJ2-3; D remains unclear. Germline V lookup: CDR1 SQVTM, CDR2 ANQGSEA. The CDR3 spans 14 residues. The V gene lost 6 bases and the J gene lost 4 bases, with 17 bases spanning the gap. CDR3 sequence reads: CSVVIISRPDTQYF. Written as DNA, the CDR3 is TGCAGCGTCGTTATCATCTCCCGCCCAGATACGCAGTATTTT.

The CDR3 DNA reads TGTGCCAGCAGTGAAGCGCTCCATATCAACACTGAAGCTTTCTTT. As protein: CASSEALHINTEAFF. The chain uses TRBV2 and TRBJ1-1; D is unclear. The V end was cut by 0 bases, the J end by 2 bases, with 10 bases between. The CDR3 is made up of 15 amino acids. Germline CDR1 and CDR2: SNHLY and FYNNEI.

V is TRBV2 and J is TRBJ2-3; D remains unclear. Looked up from germline, CDR1 is SNHLY and CDR2 is FYNNEI. The CDR3 runs 10 residues. The V end lost 4 bases, the J end lost 4 bases, and 0 bases lay between the germline ends. The CDR3 coding sequence is TGTGCCAGCAGTGCAGATACGCAGTATTTT. It specifies CASSADTQYF.

The chain recombines TRBV9 with TRBJ2-5; D is perhaps TRBD2 (5 bases). CDR3 size: 15 residues. The germline V and J ends were trimmed by 4 bases and 1 base, with 14 bases remaining between them. Germline loops: CDR1 SGDLS, CDR2 YYNGEE. The CDR3 bases are TGTGCCAGCAGCCCGCCGGGTACTAGCCAAGAGACCCAGTACTTC. Amino acid sequence: CASSPPGTSQETQYF.

The rearrangement joins TRBV28 to TRBJ2-1, with 8 bases matching TRBD1. This CDR3 spans 14 amino acids. V was pared by 7 bases and J by 9 bases, with 11 bases of the junction left unmatched. The germline V gene has CDR1 MDHEN and CDR2 SYDVKM. CDR3 sequence reads: CASTRDRRAGEQFF. The CDR3 DNA reads TGTGCCAGCACTCGGGACAGGAGAGCCGGTGAGCAGTTCTTC.

The chain uses TRBV21-1 and TRBJ2-1; TRBD2 is taken as the D call from the table, unchecked against the DNA. TRBV21-1 is given as a pseudogene. The CDR3 extends over 9 amino acids. Written as DNA, the CDR3 is TGTGCCAGCAGCAAATCGTGGTTCTTC. It codes for CASSKSWFF.

The chain uses TRBV6-5 and TRBJ1-4; 9 nucleotides line up with TRBD1. CDR1 and CDR2 (germline): MNHEY, SVGAGI. After removal of 6 bases from V and 13 bases from J, the junction contained 12 bases not matched to a gene. The CDR3 has 14 amino acids. CDR3 loop: CASRTTGGALRLFF. The CDR3 DNA follows: TGTGCCAGCAGGACGACAGGGGGTGCCCTCAGACTGTTTTTT.